This T cell receptor beta chain was captured by sequencing in a study of Ad26.COV2.S vaccination and SARS-CoV-2 variants. Overall study context: Ad26.COV2.S was injected intramuscularly once or twice, 56 days apart. Broader study findings: In TCR breadth and depth analyses, total T cell responses may have been underestimated.

Points on this clone: The antigen is unknown.

Sample treatment: roughly 18 received Ad26.COV2.S at low or high dose, single or two shots; roughly 5 received placebo; per-sample allocation not given. Day 63 after the first injection of vaccine or placebo was the sampling time. The individual, an adult aged 18-55 years, was a donor in Boston. It was Wuhan-strain SARS-CoV-2 spike that the Ad26 vaccine vector expressed. This CDR3 has 15 residues. Germline V gene sequence: CDR1 SGHRS, CDR2 YFSETQ. V was pared by 4 bases and J by 4 bases, with 6 bases of the junction left unmatched. Assay used: immunoSEQ multiplex PCR; TCRdb lists only in-frame clones, some missing. Among about 350,000 clones listed, less than 90% were seen once.

This specimen was peripheral blood, taken in a trial of Ad26.COV2.S vaccine versus placebo. This receptor was taken from a person aged 18-65 years who received the Ad26.COV2.S COVID-19 vaccine or a placebo. The chain carries TRBV5-1 and TRBJ1-3, with 9 bases lining up with TRBD1. CDR3 coding DNA: TGCGCCAGCAGCCGGGGACAGGGTACCGGAAACACCATATATTTT. Translation: CASSRGQGTGNTIYF.